The 17 T cell receptor beta chains below were found in one sample sequenced in a study of cytotoxic CD8 clonotypes in ibrutinib-treated CLL. Here immunoSEQ multiplex PCR was the method, and the copy in TCRdb shows in-frame clones only, minus some. Of 50,000 to 75,000 clones in the sample, over 60% are singletons; the top ten hold 40% to 45%. Sequences were derived from PBMCs, sampled after 12 months of ibrutinib treatment. These receptors all stem from a human donor with chronic lymphocytic leukemia.

This chain uses TRBV7-2 with TRBJ2-2; weak D call: TRBD2 (6 bases). The CDR3 totals 15 residues. Trimming removed 8 bases at V and 6 bases at J, with 19 bases between. The germline V gene has CDR1 SGHTA and CDR2 FQGNSA. The CDR3 nucleotides read TGTGCCAGCGGGTCGGGCAGCCGGGGGTCCGGGGAGCTGTTTTTT. It codes for CASGSGSRGSGELFF.

The V gene is TRBV4-3, the J gene TRBJ2-3; D uncertain. The CDR3 sequence is 15 residues long. CDR1 LGHNA and CDR2 YSLEER come from the germline V gene. Trimming stripped 2 bases from V and 4 bases from J, with 13 bases between. The CDR3 coding sequence is TGCGCCAGCAGCCAACGCCTTATATCGGCAGATACGCAGTATTTT. Translated: CASSQRLISADTQYF.

The rearrangement links TRBV6-6 to TRBJ1-5; D is undetermined. Germline-derived CDR1 and CDR2 are MNHNY and SVGAGI (reference sequence). CDR3 length equals 14 residues. Between the trimmed V and J ends, which lost 10 bases and 3 bases, there was a span of 16 bases. The CDR3: CATRPGEHNQPQHF. The CDR3 DNA is TGTGCCACCAGGCCGGGAGAGCACAATCAGCCCCAGCATTTT.

The CDR3 protein is CASSFDLRSGYTF. In DNA, the CDR3 is TGTGCCAGCTCATTCGACTTGCGTTCTGGCTACACCTTC. The rearrangement uses TRBV25-1 and TRBJ1-2, with D unresolved. The CDR3 is 13 residues long. Trimming removed 8 bases from V and 7 bases from J, with 17 bases in between. Germline V lookup: CDR1 MGHDK, CDR2 SYGVNS.

The V call is TRBV6-5, the J call TRBJ1-2; D is possibly TRBD1 (5 bases). V lost 3 bases, J lost 4 bases, and 12 bases lay in between. Looked up from germline, CDR1 is MNHEY and CDR2 is SVGAGI. This CDR3 spans 14 amino acids. CDR3 amino acids: CASSYGGTAYGYTF. In DNA form, the CDR3 reads TGTGCCAGCAGTTATGGGGGTACGGCCTATGGCTACACCTTC.

This clone showed up just once. The V call is TRBV6-1, the J call TRBJ2-1; 13 bases fit TRBD2. The germline V gene encodes CDR1 MNHNS and CDR2 SASEGT. This CDR3 has 17 residues. The V gene end was trimmed by 0 bases and the J gene end by 8 bases; junction bases not matched to a gene: 7. CDR3 coding DNA: TGTGCCAGCAGTGAAGCGGAACTAGCGGGAGGGTTTCATGAGCAGTTCTTC. Amino acids: CASSEAELAGGFHEQFF.

This clone was found once. The chain joins TRBV7-3 to TRBJ2-3; TRBD1 might be the D (6 bases). This CDR3 region has 14 residues. V lost 4 bases and J 2 bases, leaving 10 bases between the germline ends. The germline CDR1 and CDR2 sequences are SGHTA and FQGTGA. The CDR3 DNA sequence: TGTGCCAGCAGCTCCCAGGGGTTCACAGATACGCAGTATTTT. It codes for CASSSQGFTDTQYF.

J is TRBJ2-5 and V is TRBV19; 8 positions agree with TRBD1. The CDR3 has 13 amino acids. V dropped 10 bases and J dropped 5; count of bases not matched to a gene: 9. Germline V CDR1 and CDR2: LNHDA, SQIVND (reference sequence). CDR3 DNA: TGTGCCACCGAGAGGGCAGGGGGCGAGACCCAGTACTTC. Its translation is CATERAGGETQYF.

The rearrangement links TRBV28 to TRBJ2-7; the D gene is possibly TRBD2 (6 bases). The CDR3 is 15 residues long. Trimming removed 3 bases from V and 0 bases from J, with 12 bases in between. Germline V CDR1 and CDR2: MDHEN, SYDVKM. The CDR3 region is CASSFPGDSSYEQYF. In nucleotides, the CDR3 is TGTGCCAGCAGTTTTCCGGGAGACAGCTCCTACGAGCAGTACTTC.

The gene calls are TRBV10-3 and TRBJ1-2; the match to TRBD1 covers 7 bases. This CDR3 has 16 amino acids. V was pared by 2 bases and J by 4 bases, with 10 bases of the junction left unmatched. CDR1 and CDR2 from the germline V gene are ENHRY and SYGVKD. CDR3 loop: CAISEPLEGAGYGYTF. CDR3 in DNA: TGTGCCATCAGTGAGCCCCTGGAGGGGGCGGGCTATGGCTACACCTTC.

In its sample, this clone was seen a few times. CDR3 bases: TGCAGCGGGCAGGGTACCGACTATGGCTACACCTTC. This translates into CSGQGTDYGYTF. The V gene is TRBV29-1, the J gene TRBJ1-2; possible D gene TRBD1, 5 bases. This CDR3 contains 12 residues. Germline V lookup: CDR1 SQVTM, CDR2 ANQGSEA. The V gene lost 7 bases and the J gene lost 3 bases, with 12 bases spanning the gap.

This sequence joins TRBV6-5 and TRBJ2-2; D gene ambiguous. The CDR3 runs 14 residues. The V and J ends lost 5 bases and 5 bases respectively, with 12 bases between them. The germline CDR1 and CDR2 sequences are MNHEY and SVGAGI. The CDR3 spells CASSAGLITGELFF. CDR3 nucleotide sequence: TGTGCCAGCAGTGCCGGTCTGATTACCGGGGAGCTGTTTTTT.

This sequence joins TRBV10-3 and TRBJ2-5, with 7 nucleotides matching TRBD2. V lost 11 bases, J lost 5 bases, and 8 bases stayed unmatched. Germline V lookup: CDR1 ENHRY, CDR2 SYGVKD. The CDR3 runs to 12 residues. The CDR3 DNA reads as TGTGCCCGGGAGGCGGTAGAGGAGACCCAGTACTTC. This translates into CAREAVEETQYF.

V gene TRBV5-1 combines with J gene TRBJ2-7, with TRBD2 matching 10 bases. In germline, CDR1 is SGHRS, CDR2 YFSETQ. The CDR3 covers 15 residues. With V trimmed by 0 bases and J by 4 bases, 4 bases remained unmatched. The CDR3 loop is CASSLEVGLAYEQYF. In DNA form, the CDR3 reads TGCGCCAGCAGCTTGGAAGTGGGACTAGCGTACGAGCAGTACTTC.

This clone has only a few counts. The chain couples TRBV30 to TRBJ1-2, with D possibly TRBD1 on 5 matching bases. The CDR3 loop spans 11 amino acids. Germline CDR1 and CDR2: GTSNPN and SVGIG (reference sequence). The CDR3 loop is CVGWWGVGYTF. The CDR3 coding sequence is TGTGTCGGATGGTGGGGGGTTGGCTACACCTTC. The full variable domain, rest sourced from reference TRBV30 and TRBJ1-2, is SQTIHQWPATLVQPVGSPLSLECTVEGTSNPNLYWYRQAAGRGLQLLFYSVGIGQISSEVPQNLSASRPQDRQFILSSKKLLLSDSGFYLCVGWWGVGYTFGSGTRLTVV.

The gene calls are TRBV19 and TRBJ1-2; D is perhaps TRBD1 (6 bases). V lost 3 bases, J lost 4 bases, and 12 bases lay in between. This CDR3 spans 14 amino acids. Germline-derived CDR1 and CDR2 are LNHDA and SQIVND (reference sequence). The CDR3 coding sequence is TGTGCCAGTAGTATTGGCAGGGGCGGCTATGGCTACACCTTC. It specifies CASSIGRGGYGYTF.

The rearrangement joins TRBV7-9 to TRBJ1-2; the match to TRBD1 covers 9 bases. The V gene end was trimmed by 1 base and the J gene end by 4 bases; junction bases not matched to a gene: 13. Looked up from germline, CDR1 is SEHNR and CDR2 is FQNEAQ (reference sequence). The CDR3 is 18 amino acids. The CDR3 loop reads CASSLVVGTGITGYGYTF. The CDR3 region has the DNA TGTGCCAGCAGCTTAGTTGTTGGGACAGGGATCACTGGCTATGGCTACACCTTC.